These 26 T cell receptor beta chains share one sample of origin, sequenced in a study of T cells in Graves' hyperthyroidism and ophthalmopathy. RNA transcripts served as the template for amplifying TCR beta CDR3 regions. Primed by the HTBI set, a first-round RT-PCR was run on the TCR CDR3. Each CDR3 protein is one row after TCRdb ran MiXCR on the multiplex PCR reads. The sample lists around 580,000 distinct CDR3 sequences, about half occurring once. Material for sequencing was peripheral blood or thyroid tissue (not recorded which). These receptors all stem from a woman between 18 and 30 years old with Graves' hyperthyroidism.

With regard to this clonotype: A much larger clone sits a single nucleotide away, making a read error possible. In nucleotides, the CDR3 is TGTGCCAGCAGCTTCGAGGGGCTTAGTCAGCCCCAGCATTTT. Encoded protein: CASSFEGLSQPQHF. The chain joins TRBV7-9 to TRBJ1-5, with a possible D match to TRBD1 (5 bases). CDR3 length: 14 amino acids. Trimming removed 3 bases at V and 6 bases at J, with 12 bases between. Germline V gene lookup returns CDR1 SEHNR and CDR2 FQNEAQ (reference sequence).

This clonotype has only a few counts. The chain recombines TRBV10-3 with TRBJ2-7; tentative D call: TRBD2 (5 bases). Trimming took off 6 bases at V and 7 bases at J, with 19 bases between the two ends. The germline V gene has CDR1 ENHRY and CDR2 SYGVKD. This CDR3 is built from 14 residues. The CDR3 here is CAIRNAMEAGEQYF. The CDR3 coding sequence is TGTGCCATCAGGAATGCAATGGAGGCCGGGGAGCAGTACTTC.

This clonotype occurred many times. V is TRBV12-3 or TRBV12-4 and J is TRBJ2-5, with D unresolved. The CDR3 contains 13 residues. Trimming left V 6 bases short and J 5 bases short, with 13 bases between. The CDR3 region has the DNA TGTGCCAGCAGCCCCGCTACCAGGGAGACCCAGTACTTC. Amino acid sequence: CASSPATRETQYF.

This clonotype appeared many times. The chain has TRBV20-1 and TRBJ2-7; 7 nucleotides match TRBD2. The J segment lost 7 bases and the V segment lost 6 bases, leaving 15 bases of the junction unmatched. CDR1 is DFQATT, CDR2 SNEGSKA, per germline (reference sequence). The CDR3 spans 14 residues. CDR3 nucleotides: TGCAGTGCCGAGGTTGAGACTAGCCGTTTAGAGCAGTACTTC. It is translated as CSAEVETSRLEQYF.

The rearrangement links TRBV13 to TRBJ1-1; D gene ambiguous. Germline CDR1 reads PRHDT; CDR2 reads FYEKMQ (reference sequence). The germline V and J ends were trimmed by 4 bases and 3 bases, with 18 bases remaining between them. This CDR3 is 16 amino acids long. The CDR3 loop is CASSSRVGVVDTEAFF. In nucleotides, the CDR3 is TGTGCCAGCAGCTCCCGGGTTGGGGTCGTGGACACTGAAGCTTTCTTT.

The J gene is TRBJ2-5, the V gene TRBV7-9; D possibly matches TRBD1 or TRBD2 (6 bases each). Germline CDR1 reads SEHNR; CDR2 reads FQNEAQ (reference sequence). Trimming left V 5 bases short and J 5 bases short, with 21 bases between. The CDR3 sequence is 16 residues long. The CDR3 nucleotides are TGTGCCAGCAGCGTAGGCAGTAGCGGAGGGGGGGAGACCCAGTACTTC. Encoded protein: CASSVGSSGGGETQYF.

This clonotype came up a few times. V and J are TRBV15 and TRBJ2-1; TRBD2 agrees at 7 bases. Germline lookup yields CDR1 LNHNV and CDR2 YYDKDF (reference sequence). The CDR3 runs 15 residues. Trimming took 4 bases from V and 0 from J; bases not matched to a gene: 3. CDR3 nucleotide sequence: TGTGCCACCAGCATAAGCGGGAACTCCTACAATGAGCAGTTCTTC. Amino acid sequence: CATSISGNSYNEQFF.

There are a few counts of this clonotype. The chain carries TRBV18 and TRBJ1-1; D not resolved. Deletions cut 3 bases from V and 2 bases from J, with 10 bases between. Germline-derived CDR1 and CDR2 are KGHSH and LQKENI. CDR3 size: 14 residues. CDR3 sequence (DNA): TGTGCCAGCTCACCTCTTCAGGTTAACACTGAAGCTTTCTTT. Translation gives CASSPLQVNTEAFF.

This clonotype was recorded many times. The genes are TRBV2 and TRBJ2-7; 9 nucleotides line up with TRBD1. Trimming at V came to 6 bases and at J to 1 base, leaving 4 bases not matched to a gene. The germline gives CDR1 SNHLY, CDR2 FYNNEI. This CDR3 comprises 14 residues. The chain's CDR3 is CASRTGTGSYEQYF. CDR3 sequence (DNA): TGTGCCAGCAGGACCGGGACAGGGTCCTACGAGCAGTACTTC.

The chain uses TRBV5-1 and TRBJ2-2, with 9 nucleotides matching TRBD2. J was trimmed by 5 bases and V by 8 bases; bases with no gene match: 16. The CDR3 is made up of 17 amino acids. Germline V gene lookup returns CDR1 SGHRS and CDR2 YFSETQ. Written as DNA, the CDR3 is TGCGCCAGGGTCCCCGGGGAGCGGGAGGTCGCTACCGGGGAGCTGTTTTTT. Its protein product is CARVPGEREVATGELFF.

This clonotype has a handful of counts. This rearrangement joins TRBV7-2 to TRBJ2-1, with D possibly matching TRBD2 (6 bases). Germline V gives CDR1 SGHTA, CDR2 FQGNSA. V dropped 6 bases and J dropped 8 bases, with 17 bases sitting between them. This CDR3 spans 14 amino acids. Here the CDR3 DNA reads TGTGCCAGCAGGCGACGCCGGGACTTCGATGAGCAGTTCTTC. Translated: CASRRRRDFDEQFF.

Turning to this clonotype: Sequence at one end of the junction differs from germline and may be a read error. The CDR3 nucleotides are TGCAGCGTTGAGATTCCTCCAACCTACGAGCAGTACTTT. It yields the protein CSVEIPPTYEQYF. The rearrangement uses TRBV29-1 and TRBJ2-7; D gene ambiguous. The CDR3 runs 13 residues. Germline-derived CDR1 and CDR2 are SQVTM and ANQGSEA.

The rearrangement links TRBV29-1 to TRBJ1-1; D remains unclear. The germline gives CDR1 SQVTM, CDR2 ANQGSEA. The CDR3 contains 13 residues. V shed 6 bases and J shed 5 bases, with 16 bases lying between them. In nucleotides, the CDR3 is TGCAGCGTCCCAGACCCAGGCGCTACTGAAGCTTTCTTT. Translated: CSVPDPGATEAFF.

The sample holds many counts of this clonotype. The rearrangement joins TRBV12-3 or TRBV12-4 to TRBJ2-7; D call uncertain. This CDR3 comprises 14 residues. Deletions cut 6 bases from V and 0 bases from J, with 12 bases between. Written as DNA, the CDR3 is TGTGCCAGCAGCTTGGATCCCAGCTCCTACGAGCAGTACTTC. Translated: CASSLDPSSYEQYF.

This chain links TRBV27 with TRBJ1-6; TRBD1 matches at 7 bases. Losses at the gene ends were 6 bases for V and 0 bases for J; bases not matched to a gene: 8. Germline CDR1 is MNHEY and CDR2 is SMNVEV (reference sequence). The CDR3 is made up of 17 amino acids. DNA of the CDR3: TGTGCCAGCAGGGGGGGACAGTTGAGCTCCTATAATTCACCCCTCCACTTT. Translating it yields CASRGGQLSSYNSPLHF.

The chain is built from TRBV7-3 and TRBJ1-1; a weak D match, TRBD1 (5 bases). Germline CDR1 and CDR2: SGHTA and FQGTGA. CDR3 length: 18 residues. Trimming took off 0 bases at V and 0 bases at J, with 17 bases between the two ends. The DNA of the CDR3 is TGTGCCAGCAGCTTAACAGGGACCGGGAAAGGCATGAACACTGAAGCTTTCTTT. Protein: CASSLTGTGKGMNTEAFF.

This clonotype was detected a few times. This chain uses TRBV24-1 with TRBJ2-1; 9 positions match TRBD2. Trimming at V came to 10 bases and at J to 5 bases, leaving 5 bases not matched to a gene. The CDR3 totals 13 residues. Germline CDR1 KGHDR, CDR2 SFDVKD. The CDR3 DNA reads as TGTGCCACAAGCGGGAGGCCCCACAATGAGCAGTTCTTC. Protein sequence: CATSGRPHNEQFF.

This sequence joins TRBV14 and TRBJ2-7; 7 bases map to TRBD2. With the DNA end fitting TRBJ2-1 better, the J assignment may be wrong. The germline V gene has CDR1 SGHDN and CDR2 FVKESK. The CDR3 is 14 amino acids. CDR3 in amino acids: CASSHMWRGNEQFF. As DNA, the CDR3 is TGTGCCAGCAGCCACATGTGGCGGGGGAATGAGCAGTTCTTC.

This clonotype was detected many times. The V gene is TRBV7-2, the J gene TRBJ1-2; 11 bases align to TRBD1. Germline trimming cut 0 bases from V and 7 bases from J; bases unmatched to any gene: 4. The germline V gene encodes CDR1 SGHTA and CDR2 FQGNSA. CDR3 length: 15 residues. The CDR3 region is CASSLAGQGARGYTF. The DNA for the CDR3 is TGTGCCAGCAGCTTAGCAGGACAGGGGGCGCGTGGCTACACCTTC. Full variable domain (missing parts from reference TRBV7-2 and TRBJ1-2): GAGVSQSPSNKVTEKGKDVELRCDPISGHTALYWYRQSLGQGLEFLIYFQGNSAPDKSGLPSDRFSAERTGGSVSTLTIQRTQQEDSAVYLCASSLAGQGARGYTFGSGTRLTVV.

The genes are TRBV20-1 and TRBJ2-7, with TRBD1 matching 8 bases. Germline CDR1 reads DFQATT; CDR2 reads SNEGSKA (reference sequence). Trimming removed 2 bases from V and 3 bases from J; junction bases left unmatched: 12. This CDR3 has 16 residues. The CDR3 reads CSARHLVTGASYEQYF. The CDR3 coding sequence is TGCAGTGCTAGACACTTAGTGACAGGGGCGAGCTACGAGCAGTACTTC.

The rearrangement links TRBV29-1 to TRBJ1-1; no reliable D call. Germline V CDR1 and CDR2: SQVTM, ANQGSEA. This CDR3 is 12 amino acids long. For the CDR3, the DNA is TGCAGTGGGGTTCGCATGAACACTGAAGCTTTCTTT. Its protein is CSGVRMNTEAFF.

A few counts support this clonotype. The chain recombines TRBV2 with TRBJ1-5; D is ambiguous. V dropped 3 bases and J dropped 11 bases, with 8 bases sitting between them. Germline CDR1 reads SNHLY; CDR2 reads FYNNEI. The CDR3 extends over 11 amino acids. As DNA, the CDR3 is TGTGCCAGCAGTGAGGGCGAGACCCAGCATTTT. It codes for CASSEGETQHF.

This clonotype showed up many times. The chain combines TRBV12-3 or TRBV12-4 with TRBJ2-7; 8 nucleotides line up with TRBD2. CDR3 length: 16 amino acids. Unmatched junction bases numbered 10, after V lost 6 bases and J lost 0 bases. CDR3 bases: TGTGCCAGCAGCGCCGGGGTGAGCGGGAGCTCCTACGAGCAGTACTTC. It encodes CASSAGVSGSSYEQYF.

The chain links TRBV6-5 to TRBJ1-1, with 7 positions matching TRBD1. V shed 8 bases and J 3 bases; nucleotides not matched to a gene: 9. The CDR3 totals 14 residues. Germline V gene sequence: CDR1 MNHEY, CDR2 SVGAGI. This chain's CDR3 is CASSVDRVDTEAFF. The CDR3, as DNA: TGTGCCAGCTCCGTAGACAGGGTGGACACTGAAGCTTTCTTT.

This clonotype showed up many times. The genes are TRBV7-9 and TRBJ2-2, with 8 bases identical to TRBD2. Looked up from germline, CDR1 is SEHNR and CDR2 is FQNEAQ (reference sequence). CDR3 size: 18 residues. V gave up 5 bases and J gave up 4 bases; unmatched junction bases: 15. The CDR3: CASSPSPGERERTGELFF. CDR3 nucleotides: TGTGCCAGCAGCCCCTCCCCCGGGGAGCGGGAGCGCACCGGGGAGCTGTTTTTT.

This clonotype came up a few times. The rearrangement uses TRBV10-1 and TRBJ2-3; 11 positions match TRBD2. The germline CDR1 and CDR2 sequences are WNHNN and SYGVQD (reference sequence). This CDR3 is built from 16 residues. Losses at the gene ends were 8 bases for V and 4 bases for J; bases not matched to a gene: 11. The CDR3, as DNA: TGCGCCAGCGGGACTAGCGGTCCACAAGGGGCAGATACGCAGTATTTT. This codes for CASGTSGPQGADTQYF.